A selection of T cell receptor beta chains follows, all from one sample in a study of shared clonotypes between healthy human individuals. This table comes from immunoSEQ multiplex PCR, and its TCRdb copy is limited to in-frame clones, with some not included. The sample has some 630,000 clones, approximately 96% seen once. The sample was naive CD8+ T cells sorted from blood. The receptors were sampled from a woman aged 25 to 45 in good health. The CDR3 runs from the conserved cysteine through the conserved F or W. The order of the fields is CDR3 protein, CDR3 DNA, clone size, V gene, D gene, J gene. The D gene is left open where the match is weak. Clone size is stated in some rows and not others, as once, few, many or a class when expanded.

CASSLEGYEQYF | TGTGCCAGCAGCCTGGAAGGCTACGAGCAGTACTTC | - | TRBV5-4 | - | TRBJ2-7
CASSLPPPDRENTGELFF | TGTGCCAGCAGCTTACCCCCCCCGGACAGAGAGAACACCGGGGAGCTGTTTTTT | - | TRBV7-9 | - | TRBJ2-2
CASSPRRTTPSYEQYF | TGTGCCAGCAGCCCCCGACGGACTACTCCCTCCTACGAGCAGTACTTC | - | TRBV7-8 | - | TRBJ2-7
CASSEGLGTFFYEQYF | TGTGCCAGCAGTGAAGGGCTGGGGACTTTTTTCTACGAGCAGTACTTC | - | TRBV2 | - | TRBJ2-7
CASRRALPTDTQYF | TGTGCCAGCAGGCGGGCGCTGCCAACAGATACGCAGTATTTT | - | TRBV6-5 | - | TRBJ2-3
CASSLVEARFRFF | TGCGCCAGCAGCCTCGTAGAGGCGCGTTTTAGGTTCTTC | once | TRBV4-1 | - | TRBJ2-1
CASSIQGMNTEAFF | TGTGCCAGTAGTATACAGGGGATGAACACTGAAGCTTTCTTT | - | TRBV19 | - | TRBJ1-1
CASSEFGGNTGELFF | TGTGCCAGCAGTGAATTTGGGGGGAACACCGGGGAGCTGTTTTTT | once | TRBV25-1 | - | TRBJ2-2
CASSLPLTEAYEQYF | TGTGCCAGCAGTCTACCGCTGACAGAAGCCTACGAGCAGTACTTC | - | TRBV28 | - | TRBJ2-7
CASSLFPDRAEKLFF | TGTGCCAGCAGTTTATTCCCGGACAGGGCGGAAAAACTGTTTTTT | - | TRBV27 | TRBD1 | TRBJ1-4
CSVDGGSGTGELFF | TGCAGCGTAGATGGCGGGAGCGGCACCGGGGAGCTGTTTTTT | - | TRBV29-1 | TRBD2 | TRBJ2-2
CASSSDPGQGIYEQYF | TGTGCCAGCAGCTCAGACCCGGGACAGGGGATTTACGAGCAGTACTTC | - | TRBV5-5 | TRBD1 | TRBJ2-7
CASSQSGVKETQYF | TGTGCCAGCAGTCAGTCGGGGGTTAAAGAGACCCAGTACTTC | - | TRBV5-8 | - | TRBJ2-5
CASVEGTGRTQYF | TGTGCCAGCGTGGAGGGGACGGGGCGGACCCAGTACTTC | few | TRBV27 | - | TRBJ2-5
CASSLDSTSSYNEQFF | TGCGCCAGCAGCTTGGACTCAACGAGCTCCTACAATGAGCAGTTCTTC | - | TRBV5-1 | - | TRBJ2-1
CASSLRGDSRTEAFF | TGTGCCAGCAGCTTACGAGGGGACTCCAGGACTGAAGCTTTCTTT | - | TRBV7-8 | - | TRBJ1-1
CSVEGDNRETQYF | TGCAGCGTTGAAGGGGACAACAGAGAGACCCAGTACTTC | - | TRBV29-1 | - | TRBJ2-5
CAWSAGQGLQPQHF | TGTGCCTGGAGTGCCGGACAGGGACTTCAGCCCCAGCATTTT | - | TRBV30 | TRBD1 | TRBJ1-5
CAVDRGSHTNEKLFF | TGTGCCGTGGACAGGGGGAGCCATACTAATGAAAAACTGTTTTTT | - | TRBV28 | TRBD1 | TRBJ1-4
CASSEGLLRYEQYF | TGTGCCAGCAGTGAAGGTCTCCTCCGGTACGAGCAGTACTTC | - | TRBV2 | - | TRBJ2-7
CASSKALTGRAPREQFF | TGTGCCAGCAGCAAAGCCCTCACCGGGAGGGCCCCCAGGGAGCAGTTCTTC | - | TRBV21-1 | - | TRBJ2-1
CASSSYWTARGSQIETQYF | TGTGCCAGCAGTTCGTATTGGACAGCCAGGGGCAGTCAAATAGAGACCCAGTACTTC | - | TRBV28 | - | TRBJ2-5
CSVIPGLANSYEQYF | TGCAGCGTTATACCGGGACTAGCGAACTCCTACGAGCAGTACTTC | - | TRBV29-1 | TRBD2 | TRBJ2-7
CASSLVHQGDSNEKLFF | TGTGCCAGCAGCTTGGTTCACCAGGGGGATTCTAATGAAAAACTGTTTTTT | - | TRBV5-4 | TRBD1 | TRBJ1-4
CASSTGEQYF | TGTGCCAGCAGTACGGGCGAGCAGTACTTC | - | TRBV6-1 | - | TRBJ2-7
CASSILDGGSGNTIYF | TGTGCCAGTAGTATACTCGACGGAGGCTCTGGAAACACCATATATTTT | - | TRBV19 | - | TRBJ1-3
CASTPGSEYEQYF | TGTGCCAGCACCCCGGGTTCAGAATACGAGCAGTACTTC | - | TRBV2 | - | TRBJ2-7
CASSPSEGEREVDTQYF | TGTGCCAGCAGCCCTTCCGAGGGAGAGCGGGAGGTTGATACGCAGTATTTT | - | TRBV27 | TRBD2 | TRBJ2-3
CASSFLSPTSGSYEQYF | TGTGCCAGCAGTTTTCTCTCTCCGACTAGCGGGAGCTACGAGCAGTACTTC | - | TRBV27 | TRBD2 | TRBJ2-7
CASSPRTNLNTEAFF | TGTGCCAGTAGTCCTCGGACGAACCTGAACACTGAAGCTTTCTTT | - | TRBV19 | - | TRBJ1-1
CASSLTTSGSPTGELFF | TGCGCCAGCAGCCTTACGACTAGCGGGAGCCCAACCGGGGAGCTGTTTTTT | once | TRBV4-1 | TRBD2 | TRBJ2-2
CASSLTSGTLPYEQYF | TGTGCCAGCAGTTTGACTAGCGGGACTCTTCCCTACGAGCAGTACTTC | - | TRBV27 | TRBD2 | TRBJ2-7
CASSLSRGGGYTF | TGTGCCAGCAGTTTAAGCAGGGGCGGCGGCTACACCTTC | - | TRBV28 | - | TRBJ1-2
CASGREFDTGELFF | TGTGCCAGCGGGCGGGAGTTCGACACCGGGGAGCTGTTTTTT | - | TRBV5-4 | TRBD2 | TRBJ2-2
CASSLLISSNEQFF | TGTGCCAGCAGTTTGCTAATATCTTCCAATGAGCAGTTCTTC | - | TRBV28 | - | TRBJ2-1
CASRPSALSTDTQYF | TGTGCCAGTAGGCCTAGCGCACTTAGCACAGATACGCAGTATTTT | - | TRBV19 | - | TRBJ2-3
CASSVAWHENEKLFF | TGTGCCAGCAGCGTAGCTTGGCACGAAAATGAAAAACTGTTTTTT | - | TRBV9 | - | TRBJ1-4
CASSLLAGTDTQYF | TGTGCCAGCAGTCTACTAGCGGGCACAGATACGCAGTATTTT | - | TRBV28 | TRBD2 | TRBJ2-3
CSVEDSQVPGEQYF | TGCAGCGTTGAAGATTCCCAGGTCCCCGGCGAGCAGTACTTC | - | TRBV29-1 | - | TRBJ2-7
CASSPRHPRINEKLFF | TGCGCCAGCAGCCCACGCCATCCCAGAATTAATGAAAAACTGTTTTTT | - | TRBV5-1 | - | TRBJ1-4
CASSQEGQGPYNEQFF | TGTGCCAGCAGCCAAGAAGGACAGGGACCCTACAATGAGCAGTTCTTC | once | TRBV4-2 | TRBD1 | TRBJ2-1
CASSFETNQETQYF | TGCGCCAGCAGCTTTGAGACAAACCAAGAGACCCAGTACTTC | - | TRBV5-1 | - | TRBJ2-5
CASSYVQRIYNEQFF | TGTGCCAGCAGTTACGTACAGAGAATTTACAATGAGCAGTTCTTC | - | TRBV6-6 | - | TRBJ2-1
CATSIGEGNIQYF | TGTGCCACCAGCATAGGGGAGGGGAACATTCAGTACTTC | - | TRBV15 | TRBD2 | TRBJ2-4
CASSTRDRGSGNTIYF | TGTGCCAGCAGCACCCGGGACAGGGGTTCTGGAAACACCATATATTTT | - | TRBV13 | TRBD1 | TRBJ1-3